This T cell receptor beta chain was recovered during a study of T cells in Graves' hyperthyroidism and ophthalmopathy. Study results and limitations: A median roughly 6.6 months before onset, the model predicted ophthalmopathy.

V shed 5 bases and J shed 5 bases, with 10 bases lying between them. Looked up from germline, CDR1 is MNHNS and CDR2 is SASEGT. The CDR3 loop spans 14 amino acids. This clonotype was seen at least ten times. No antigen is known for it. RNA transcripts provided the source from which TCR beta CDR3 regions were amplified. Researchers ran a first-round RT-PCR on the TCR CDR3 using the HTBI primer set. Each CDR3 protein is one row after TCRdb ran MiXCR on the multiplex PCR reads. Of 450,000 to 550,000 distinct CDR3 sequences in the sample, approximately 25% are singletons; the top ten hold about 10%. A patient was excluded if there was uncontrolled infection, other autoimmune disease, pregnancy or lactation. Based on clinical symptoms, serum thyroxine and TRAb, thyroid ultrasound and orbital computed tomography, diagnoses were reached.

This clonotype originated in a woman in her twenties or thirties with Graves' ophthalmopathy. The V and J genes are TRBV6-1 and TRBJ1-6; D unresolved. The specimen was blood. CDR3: CASSPPRDNSPLHF. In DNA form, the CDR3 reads TGTGCCAGCAGTCCTCCGCGGGATAATTCACCCCTCCACTTT.